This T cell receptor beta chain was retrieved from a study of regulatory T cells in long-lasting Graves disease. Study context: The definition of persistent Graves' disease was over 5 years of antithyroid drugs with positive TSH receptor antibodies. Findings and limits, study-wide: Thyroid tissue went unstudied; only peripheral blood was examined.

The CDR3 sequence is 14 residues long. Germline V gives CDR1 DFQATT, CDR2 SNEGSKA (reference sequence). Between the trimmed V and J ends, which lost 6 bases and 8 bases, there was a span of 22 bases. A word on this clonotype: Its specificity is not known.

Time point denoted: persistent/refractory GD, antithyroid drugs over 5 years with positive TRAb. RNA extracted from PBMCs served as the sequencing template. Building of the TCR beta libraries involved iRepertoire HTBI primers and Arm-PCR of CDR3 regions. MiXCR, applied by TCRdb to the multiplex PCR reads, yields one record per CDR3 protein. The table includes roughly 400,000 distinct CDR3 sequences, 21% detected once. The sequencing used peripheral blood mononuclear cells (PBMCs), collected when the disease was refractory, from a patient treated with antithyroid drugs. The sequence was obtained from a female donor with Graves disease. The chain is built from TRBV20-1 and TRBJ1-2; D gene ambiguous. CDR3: CSAVLGGYARGYTF. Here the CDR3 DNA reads TGCAGTGCGGTGCTAGGAGGGTACGCGCGGGGCTACACCTTC.